Shown below are 20 T cell receptor beta chains from a single sample sequenced in a study of OX40 agonist ivuxolimab in advanced cancers. Libraries were prepared by immunoSEQ multiplex PCR; TCRdb keeps only in-frame clonotypes and omits some of them. The sample holds tens of thousands of clones, 75% to 90% seen once. The sample consisted of CD4+ or CD8+ T cells sorted from blood, taken in a trial of the OX40 agonist ivuxolimab. The receptors derive from an adult with an advanced solid tumor such as melanoma, head and neck, liver or kidney cancer.

This chain joins TRBV29-1 and TRBJ2-1; D ambiguous. The CDR3 totals 12 residues. CDR1 and CDR2 from the germline V gene are SQVTM and ANQGSEA. Trimming cost V 4 bases and J 6 bases, with 10 bases left between them. DNA for the CDR3: TGCAGCGTTGTACCTCAAGGCAATGAGCAGTTCTTC. It encodes CSVVPQGNEQFF.

V is TRBV7-3 and J is TRBJ1-1; a weak D match, TRBD1 (5 bases). The V end lost 0 bases, the J end lost 10 bases, and 12 bases lay between the germline ends. CDR1 SGHTA and CDR2 FQGTGA come from the germline V gene. The CDR3 spans 13 residues. The DNA of the CDR3 is TGTGCCAGCAGCTTAACGCCAGGGCGGCTAGCTTTCTTT. This codes for CASSLTPGRLAFF.

The rearrangement uses TRBV10-1 and TRBJ2-7; TRBD1 matches at 8 bases. Trimming took 5 bases from V and 5 from J; bases not matched to a gene: 8. This CDR3 is 14 amino acids long. CDR1 WNHNN and CDR2 SYGVQD come from the germline V gene (reference sequence). The CDR3 region is CASSPKYRGNEQYF. The CDR3 bases are TGCGCCAGCAGTCCTAAATACAGGGGGAACGAGCAGTACTTC.

V and J are TRBV7-2 and TRBJ2-5; D is undetermined. The germline gives CDR1 SGHTA, CDR2 FQGNSA. The V gene lost 2 bases and the J gene lost 1 base, with 8 bases spanning the gap. This CDR3 is built from 14 residues. As DNA, the CDR3 is TGTGCCAGCAGCTTAACTGACTTCCAAGAGACCCAGTACTTC. Residues: CASSLTDFQETQYF. The full variable domain, its missing parts supplied by reference TRBV7-2 and TRBJ2-5, is GAGVSQSPSNKVTEKGKDVELRCDPISGHTALYWYRQSLGQGLEFLIYFQGNSAPDKSGLPSDRFSAERTGGSVSTLTIQRTQQEDSAVYLCASSLTDFQETQYFGPGTRLLVL.

The chain links TRBV7-9 to TRBJ2-5, with D perhaps matching TRBD1 (6 bases). This CDR3 region has 12 residues. Germline V gives CDR1 SEHNR, CDR2 FQNEAQ (reference sequence). Trimming took off 11 bases at V and 5 bases at J, with 15 bases between the two ends. The CDR3 loop is CAGGEGVETQYF. The CDR3 nucleotides are TGTGCCGGGGGAGAGGGGGTCGAGACCCAGTACTTC.

The rearrangement links TRBV28 to TRBJ2-7; D assignment may be TRBD1 or TRBD2 (7 bases each). CDR3 length: 13 amino acids. Germline lookup yields CDR1 MDHEN and CDR2 SYDVKM. V was pared by 6 bases and J by 3 bases, with 12 bases between. Written as DNA, the CDR3 is TGTGCCAGCAGGGGGGGGACAGTCTACGAGCAGTACTTC. This translates into CASRGGTVYEQYF.

The chain couples TRBV5-4 to TRBJ2-3; tentatively, D is TRBD2 (5 bases). V was clipped by 4 bases and J by 0 bases, with 21 bases between them. The CDR3 has 18 amino acids. Germline V CDR1 and CDR2: SGHNT, YYREEE (reference sequence). CDR3 sequence reads: CASSQDFGRGDSTDTQYF. CDR3 DNA sequence: TGTGCCAGCAGCCAAGATTTCGGACGGGGAGATAGCACAGATACGCAGTATTTT.

The chain joins TRBV9 to TRBJ2-7; tentatively, D is TRBD1 (5 bases). There are 15 residues in the CDR3. V was trimmed by 3 bases and J by 2 bases, leaving 15 bases between them. Looked up from germline, CDR1 is SGDLS and CDR2 is YYNGEE. As DNA, the CDR3 is TGTGCCAGCAGCGCACACCTGACAGAAGCCTACGAGCAGTACTTC. As protein: CASSAHLTEAYEQYF.

This rearrangement joins TRBV25-1 to TRBJ2-5; 7 bases align to TRBD1. The ends lost 6 bases at V and 7 bases at J; junction bases unmatched: 8. The CDR3 is 13 residues long. Germline V CDR1 and CDR2: MGHDK, SYGVNS. The DNA for the CDR3 is TGTGCCAGCAGAGATACAGGGGTGGTGACCCAGTACTTC. Translated, it gives CASRDTGVVTQYF.

The rearrangement joins TRBV7-3 to TRBJ1-2; D call uncertain. The CDR3 has 13 amino acids. V lost 5 bases and J lost 0, with 7 bases in between. Germline CDR1 and CDR2: SGHTA and FQGTGA. The CDR3 protein is CASSPGTNYGYTF. CDR3 DNA sequence: TGTGCCAGCAGCCCCGGGACTAACTATGGCTACACCTTC.

The chain recombines TRBV7-2 with TRBJ1-3; 9 nucleotides agree with TRBD1. Germline CDR1 and CDR2: SGHTA and FQGNSA. J lost 4 bases, V lost 5 bases, and 9 bases had no gene match. CDR3 size: 16 residues. CDR3 DNA: TGTGCCAGCAGCCTACAGGGGGCTAGGTTGGGAAACACCATATATTTT. It specifies CASSLQGARLGNTIYF.

The chain joins TRBV7-6 to TRBJ1-4; 7 bases fit TRBD1. The J segment lost 6 bases and the V segment lost 5 bases, leaving 6 bases of the junction unmatched. This CDR3 is 14 amino acids long. Germline values: CDR1 SGHVS, CDR2 FNYEAQ. CDR3 bases: TGTGCCAGCAGCCTGACAGGGAGGGATGAAAAACTGTTTTTT. This codes for CASSLTGRDEKLFF.

This sequence joins TRBV11-3 and TRBJ2-7, with 15 bases identical to TRBD2. The CDR3 has 15 amino acids. Germline assignment: CDR1 SGHNT and CDR2 YENEEA. V was clipped by 5 bases and J by 3 bases; unmatched bases: 2. The CDR3 coding sequence is TGTGCCAGCAGCCCGGGACTAGCGGGAGGCTACGAGCAGTACTTC. Protein: CASSPGLAGGYEQYF.

The chain recombines TRBV7-2 with TRBJ2-1; tentative D call: TRBD1 (6 bases). The CDR3 runs 15 residues. The germline V gene encodes CDR1 SGHTA and CDR2 FQGNSA. Trimming pared 3 bases from V and 7 bases from J, leaving 16 bases between. This CDR3 reads CASSFTGMIGNEQFF. The CDR3 nucleotides read TGTGCCAGCAGCTTCACAGGGATGATTGGGAATGAGCAGTTCTTC. Using reference TRBV7-2 and TRBJ2-1 for the parts outside the CDR3, the full variable domain is GAGVSQSPSNKVTEKGKDVELRCDPISGHTALYWYRQSLGQGLEFLIYFQGNSAPDKSGLPSDRFSAERTGGSVSTLTIQRTQQEDSAVYLCASSFTGMIGNEQFFGPGTRLTVL.

The gene calls are TRBV25-1 and TRBJ2-7; 10 bases align to TRBD1. The CDR3 length is 15 residues. V lost 8 bases, J lost 2 bases, and 9 bases stayed unmatched. Looked up from germline, CDR1 is MGHDK and CDR2 is SYGVNS. CDR3 region: CASGDRDRGPYEQYF. DNA of the CDR3: TGTGCCAGCGGGGACCGGGACAGGGGTCCCTACGAGCAGTACTTC.

This clone was recorded once. The chain uses TRBV6-6 and TRBJ2-5; TRBD2 matches at 9 bases. CDR1 is MNHNY, CDR2 SVGAGI, per germline (reference sequence). This CDR3 contains 13 residues. The V gene end was trimmed by 10 bases and the J gene end by 2 bases; junction bases not matched to a gene: 5. The CDR3 coding sequence is TGTGCCACTAGACTAGCGGAGCAAGAGACCCAGTACTTC. This codes for CATRLAEQETQYF.

The chain carries TRBV7-9 and TRBJ2-7; D unresolved. With 5 bases removed from V and 2 bases from J, the gap between germline ends came to 22 bases. The length of the CDR3 is 17 residues. Germline CDR1 and CDR2: SEHNR and FQNEAQ (reference sequence). Written as DNA, the CDR3 is TGTGCCAGCAGCGGTTCGGGTCTGACCGGCTTGGCCTACGAGCAGTACTTC. Its translation is CASSGSGLTGLAYEQYF. Supplemented by reference TRBV7-9 and TRBJ2-7, the full variable domain reads DTGVSQNPRHKITKRGQNVTFRCDPISEHNRLYWYRQTLGQGPEFLTYFQNEAQLEKSRLLSDRFSAERPKGSFSTLEIQRTEQGDSAMYLCASSGSGLTGLAYEQYFGPGTRLTVT.

The V gene is TRBV4-3, the J gene TRBJ1-4; TRBD1 aligns across 10 bases. The J segment lost 3 bases and the V segment lost 4 bases, leaving 8 bases of the junction unmatched. Germline CDR1 and CDR2: LGHNA and YSLEER. The CDR3 runs to 17 residues. The CDR3 region is CASSPRQGARANEKLFF. CDR3 DNA: TGCGCCAGCAGCCCCCGACAGGGGGCGCGGGCTAATGAAAAACTGTTTTTT.

The rearrangement joins TRBV2 to TRBJ2-1; D is ambiguous. There are 13 residues in the CDR3. The germline gives CDR1 SNHLY, CDR2 FYNNEI. The V end was cut by 6 bases, the J end by 6 bases, with 12 bases between. The CDR3 coding sequence is TGTGCCAGCAGGGACGGACCTCTCAATGAGCAGTTCTTC. Amino acids: CASRDGPLNEQFF.

The chain has TRBV11-2 and TRBJ2-1; 9 bases are a match to TRBD2. Germline V gene lookup returns CDR1 SGHAT and CDR2 FQNNGV. The CDR3 sequence is 15 residues long. V gave up 3 bases and J gave up 9 bases; unmatched junction bases: 9. CDR3 in DNA: TGTGCCAGCAGCTTTAGCGGGAGTACGGTCGGTGAGCAGTTCTTC. Amino acids: CASSFSGSTVGEQFF.